Many counts were recorded for the clone carrying this T cell receptor (beta chain). Its target is unknown. None of the patients had undergone any treatment ahead of thyroid surgery. The junction had 8 bases not matched to a gene; V was cut back by 3 bases and J by 4 bases. The CDR3 length is 16 residues. Germline lookup yields CDR1 SGHRS and CDR2 YFSETQ. The sample originates from a study of metastatic and nonmetastatic thyroid tumors. General study points: Compared with benign nodules, malignant thyroid tumors were reported to have significantly higher TCR beta diversity in both blood and tumor.

In the authors' methods: What underpinned the distant-metastasis classifier for papillary thyroid cancer was the set of CDR3 differences across clinicopathological groups. TCRdb re-clonotyped the PCR reads through MiXCR. TCRdb's processing, not the authors', yielded these V and J calls. Of tens of thousands of clones listed, around 10% are singletons. The rearrangement joins TRBV5-1 to TRBJ2-2; 8 positions match TRBD1. The receptor comes from a male donor with papillary thyroid cancer or a benign thyroid nodule (not recorded which). Some clones in this sample may be carry-over from other donors' samples. Sequenced input: blood. CDR3 residues: CASSSNRDRITGELFF. CDR3 DNA: TGCGCCAGCAGCTCCAACCGGGACAGGATCACCGGGGAGCTGTTTTTT.